A selection of T cell receptor beta chains follows, all from one sample in a study of cytomegalovirus exposure and HLA in healthy donors. The table came from immunoSEQ multiplex PCR; TCRdb's copy has only in-frame clones and leaves some out. The data hold some 190,000 clones, with around 80% observed a single time. Sequencing was carried out using PBMCs. The receptors were gathered from a man between 18 and 35 years old in good health and CMV-seronegative. CDR3s leave out the opening cysteine and the closing phenylalanine or tryptophan. The D gene is left open where the match is weak.

j_call d_call v_call cdr3_aa
TRBJ2-2 - TRBV9 ASSAGHGANTGELF
TRBJ2-1 - TRBV19 ASSIARLANYNEQF
TRBJ2-1 - TRBV7-6 ASSPLGGSSYNEQF
TRBJ2-5 - TRBV2 ASRNHRDTQETQY
TRBJ2-7 TRBD1 TRBV19 ASSTTGGGYEQY
TRBJ1-5 TRBD1 TRBV27 ASSRQGGQPQH
TRBJ2-3 - TRBV7-9 ASSVRGTDTQY
TRBJ2-7 - TRBV27 ASSLGGEGVYEQY
TRBJ1-2 TRBD1 TRBV7-3 ASSSQGAGMEGYT
TRBJ2-1 TRBD2 TRBV19 ASSIGGAPTYNEQF
TRBJ2-7 TRBD2 TRBV11-3 ASSRGLAGGEQY
TRBJ2-3 - TRBV21-1 ASSLRGRARTDTQY
TRBJ2-1 TRBD1 TRBV4-2 ASSQESAGGLV
TRBJ2-1 - TRBV30 AWSWTSLANEQF
TRBJ2-1 TRBD1 TRBV6-5 ASIQLRGRGYEQF
TRBJ2-5 - TRBV29-1 SVEWLEKTQY
TRBJ2-7 TRBD2 TRBV7-9 ASSTGSGGQVEQY
TRBJ1-3 - TRBV15 ATSREDSVRNTIY
TRBJ2-4 - TRBV27 ASSRLGAGAKNIQY
TRBJ1-5 - TRBV6-1 ASSGQLSNQPQH
TRBJ2-5 - TRBV5-4 ASSTATRPGQSETQY
TRBJ2-3 TRBD2 TRBV7-8 ASSSRLASTDTQY
TRBJ1-2 - TRBV6-1 ASSPSIQVDYGYT
TRBJ1-6 TRBD1 TRBV4-3 ASSQDRGQGFDYNSPLH
TRBJ1-2 TRBD1 TRBV29-1 SGEQGANGYT
TRBJ2-1 TRBD2 TRBV7-2 ASSLGAYYRGRPYNEQF
TRBJ2-2 TRBD1 TRBV2 ASSDVWDRATGELF
TRBJ1-6 TRBD1 TRBV6-6 ASSYWTGVNSPLH
TRBJ1-5 - TRBV13 ASSLGIVGRARGPNQPQH
TRBJ2-7 TRBD1 TRBV2 ASGTGGSYEQY
TRBJ2-1 TRBD2 TRBV28 ASLPPLANYNEQF
TRBJ1-2 TRBD1 TRBV5-6 ASSLDETGYVYGYT
TRBJ2-1 TRBD2 TRBV4-2 ASSHQPSGGVDEQF
TRBJ2-5 - TRBV19 ASSILAGETQY
TRBJ1-2 - TRBV30 AWSEVAGYT
TRBJ2-2 TRBD2 TRBV6-1 ASSERLAGADGNTGELF
TRBJ2-2 TRBD2 TRBV6-1 ASSEHGGYTGELF
TRBJ2-5 TRBD2 TRBV9 ASSVGVGRRVETQY
TRBJ1-3 TRBD1 TRBV30 AWSEGRQGKFGNTIY
TRBJ2-1 - TRBV27 ASSPTSINEQF
TRBJ2-2 - TRBV15 ATKGGTANTGELF
TRBJ2-3 - TRBV6-1 ASSEVDGTSTDTQY
TRBJ2-7 TRBD1 TRBV27 ASSPLGTGRVYEQY
TRBJ2-5 TRBD2 TRBV4-1 ASSLTGLAGETQY
TRBJ2-5 - TRBV6-5 ASSQPPDRGGTQY
TRBJ2-2 - TRBV9 ASSVAGFRTGELF
TRBJ2-2 - TRBV12-5 ASGFLVDTNTGELF
TRBJ2-7 TRBD1 TRBV14 ASSHGTVYEQY
TRBJ1-2 - TRBV27 ASSLFSSGGYT
TRBJ2-1 - TRBV5-4 ASSPVASVNEQF
TRBJ1-5 - TRBV6-1 ASSVPGSSQPQH
TRBJ2-3 TRBD1 TRBV7-2 ASSLIPRGSTDTQY
TRBJ2-2 - TRBV5-1 ASSLVGSDTGELF
TRBJ1-1 - TRBV6-1 ASNRETEAF
TRBJ2-3 TRBD1 TRBV29-1 SVGQGATDTQY
TRBJ1-6 - TRBV5-6 ASSLGDSNSPLH
TRBJ2-7 - TRBV7-2 ASSLVGGIASYEQY
TRBJ1-4 - TRBV14 ASSQDRAGGYNEKLF
TRBJ1-4 - TRBV9 ASSVAGASNEKLF
TRBJ1-1 - TRBV29-1 SVLEGNTEAF